These T cell receptor beta chains were read from a single sample in a study of T cells in Graves' hyperthyroidism and ophthalmopathy. MiXCR, run by TCRdb on the multiplex PCR reads, gives a single entry per CDR3 protein. This sample has approximately 420,000 distinct CDR3 sequences, with approximately 15% found just once. What was sequenced was blood. The receptor source for this set is a woman in her twenties or thirties with Graves' hyperthyroidism. Both conserved end residues are part of each CDR3. The D gene is left open where the match is weak. A clone size is listed for some rows: how often the clone was seen (once, few, many), or a class if it is expanded.

abundance | d_gene | j_gene | v_gene | CDR3nt | CDR3aa
many | TRBD2 | TRBJ2-1 | TRBV6-2/TRBV6-3 | TGTGCCAGCAGTTACGTAGCGGGAGGGGGAGATGAGCAGTTCTTC | CASSYVAGGGDEQFF
many | TRBD1 | TRBJ1-1 | TRBV18 | TGTGCCAGCTCACCAGTAACAGGGGGATCTGAAGCTTTCTTT | CASSPVTGGSEAFF
few | NA | TRBJ2-7 | TRBV30 | TGTGCCTGGAGTGTACTTGGGGGAGTGGACGAGCAGTACTTC | CAWSVLGGVDEQYF
many | NA | TRBJ2-7 | TRBV27 | TGTGCCAGCAGTATCTACGAGCAGTACTTC | CASSIYEQYF
NA | NA | TRBJ1-5 | TRBV19 | TGTGCCATTGGGCCGACCAATCAGCCCCAGCATTTT | CAIGPTNQPQHF
many | NA | TRBJ2-1 | TRBV12-3/TRBV12-4 | TGTGCCAGCAGTTTACAGCGGGTAGGCTCCTACAATGAGCAGTTCTTC | CASSLQRVGSYNEQFF
NA | NA | TRBJ2-2 | TRBV28 | TGTGCCAGCAGTCTCACAATTCAGAACACCGGGGAGCTGTTTTTT | CASSLTIQNTGELFF
few | TRBD1 | TRBJ1-4 | TRBV5-1 | TGCGCCAGCAGCCCCCAGGCAGGGGGTTATGAAAAACTGTTTTTT | CASSPQAGGYEKLFF
many | NA | TRBJ2-5 | TRBV7-2 | TGTGCCAGCAGCTTAGTTGGCAGGTACCAAGAGACCCAGTACTTC | CASSLVGRYQETQYF
NA | NA | TRBJ2-7 | TRBV4-1 | TGCGCCAGCTCCCTAACGGACACCGATCCCTACGAGCAGTACTTC | CASSLTDTDPYEQYF
many | NA | TRBJ2-7 | TRBV5-1 | TGCGCCAGCAGCCAAACGGACCCGGGGGCCTACGAGCAGTACTTC | CASSQTDPGAYEQYF
NA | TRBD1 | TRBJ2-5 | TRBV2 | TGTGCCAGCAGTAGGACAGGGAACCAAGAGACCCAGTACTTC | CASSRTGNQETQYF
few | NA | TRBJ1-4 | TRBV7-9 | TGTGCCAGCAGCTTAGCTGGGCGTCGGAATGAAAAACTGTTTTTT | CASSLAGRRNEKLFF
NA | TRBD2 | TRBJ2-1 | TRBV4-1 | TGCGCCAGCAGGGGACTAGCCGCCTACAATGAGCAGTTCTTC | CASRGLAAYNEQFF
many | NA | TRBJ2-3 | TRBV28 | TGTGCCAGCAGCCCGGGACCGTACACAGATACGCAGTATTTT | CASSPGPYTDTQYF
few | TRBD1 | TRBJ1-5 | TRBV30 | TGTGCCTGGAGCCCTCGCAGGGGGGCCAATCAGCCCCAGCATTTT | CAWSPRRGANQPQHF
few | NA | TRBJ1-1 | TRBV9 | TGTGCCAGCAGCGTCGCAGGGGCGATGAACACTGAAGCTTTCTTT | CASSVAGAMNTEAFF
many | TRBD2 | TRBJ2-4 | TRBV5-1 | TGCGCCAGCAGCTTGGCCCTAGCGGGAAGAGCCAAAAACATTCAGTACTTC | CASSLALAGRAKNIQYF
few | TRBD2 | TRBJ2-1 | TRBV19 | TGTGCCAGTAGCAAACCGGGACTAGCGGGCTACAATGAGCAGTTCTTC | CASSKPGLAGYNEQFF
NA | TRBD2 | TRBJ2-1 | TRBV20-1 | TGCAGTGCTAGGACTAGCGGGAGGGCCTACAATGAGCAGTTCTTC | CSARTSGRAYNEQFF
NA | NA | TRBJ2-7 | TRBV7-9 | TGTGCCAGCAGCTTAGGAACAGCCGAGCAGTACTTC | CASSLGTAEQYF
many | TRBD1 | TRBJ1-5 | TRBV20-1 | TGCAGTGCTAGAGGTCAGGGGGCTAGTCAGCCCCAGCATTTT | CSARGQGASQPQHF
NA | NA | TRBJ2-1 | TRBV20-1 | TGCAGTGCTCCCCGGTGGATAGCAGACAATGAGCAGTTCTTC | CSAPRWIADNEQFF
NA | TRBD2 | TRBJ2-1 | TRBV15 | TGTGCCACCAGCAGAGATGATACGAGGGGAGGGATCAATGAGCAGTTCTTC | CATSRDDTRGGINEQFF
many | NA | TRBJ2-1 | TRBV7-2 | TGTGCCAGCAGCTCCGGGGGTGGACGGAAACTCCATGAGCAGTTCTTC | CASSSGGGRKLHEQFF